This T cell receptor (beta chain) comes out of a study of Graves' ophthalmopathy and Graves' hyperthyroidism. Amplification of TCR beta CDR3 regions used RNA transcripts. First-round RT-PCR used HTBI primers; second-round multiplex PCR followed. TCRdb used MiXCR to reprocess the multiplex PCR reads, holding one entry per CDR3 protein. The sample carries about 160,000 distinct CDR3 sequences, over 35% recorded once. As to this clonotype: What it binds is unknown.

Study outcomes and limitations: Sensitivity reached roughly 71% and specificity around 76% when the model predicted ophthalmopathy progression.

V was clipped by 5 bases and J by 3 bases, with 14 bases between them. Germline values: CDR1 MDHEN, CDR2 SYDVKM. The CDR3 sequence is 14 residues long. In this cohort, patients with other autoimmune diseases, uncontrolled infections, pregnancy or lactation were excluded. Fresh peripheral blood (more than 9.5 ml) yielded the PBMCs. The sequence was obtained from a woman in her thirties or forties with Graves' ophthalmopathy. Sequenced input: peripheral blood. The rearrangement uses TRBV28 and TRBJ2-7; tentatively, D is TRBD1 (6 bases). For the CDR3, the DNA is TGTGCCAGCAGTATAGGGGGAGTCAACTACGAGCAGTACTTC. Translating gives CASSIGGVNYEQYF.